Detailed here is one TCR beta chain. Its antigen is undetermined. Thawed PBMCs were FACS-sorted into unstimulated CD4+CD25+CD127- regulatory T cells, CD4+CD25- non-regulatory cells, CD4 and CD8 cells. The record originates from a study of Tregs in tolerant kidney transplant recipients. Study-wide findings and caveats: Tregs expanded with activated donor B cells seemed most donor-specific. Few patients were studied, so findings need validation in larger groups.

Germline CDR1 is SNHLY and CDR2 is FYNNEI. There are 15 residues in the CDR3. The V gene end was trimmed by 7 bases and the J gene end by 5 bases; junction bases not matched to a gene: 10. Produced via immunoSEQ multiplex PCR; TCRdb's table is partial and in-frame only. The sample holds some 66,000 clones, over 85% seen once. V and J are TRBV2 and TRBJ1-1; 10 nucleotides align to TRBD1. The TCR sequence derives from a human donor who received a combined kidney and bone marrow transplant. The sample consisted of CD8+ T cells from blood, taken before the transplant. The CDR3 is CASIRQGATRTEAFF. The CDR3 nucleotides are TGTGCCAGCATTAGACAGGGGGCCACTAGGACTGAAGCTTTCTTT.